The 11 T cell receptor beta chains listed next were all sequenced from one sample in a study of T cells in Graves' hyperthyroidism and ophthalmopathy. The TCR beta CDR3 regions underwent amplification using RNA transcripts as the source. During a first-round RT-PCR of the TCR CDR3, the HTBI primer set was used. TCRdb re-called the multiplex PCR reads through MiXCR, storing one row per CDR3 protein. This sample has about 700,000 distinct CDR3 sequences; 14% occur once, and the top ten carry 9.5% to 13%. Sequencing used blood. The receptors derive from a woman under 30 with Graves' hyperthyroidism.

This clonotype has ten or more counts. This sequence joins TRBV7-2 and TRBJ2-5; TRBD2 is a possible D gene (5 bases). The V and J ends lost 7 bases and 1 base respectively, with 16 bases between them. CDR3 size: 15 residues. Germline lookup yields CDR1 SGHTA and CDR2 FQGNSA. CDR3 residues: CASILLRGSQETQYF. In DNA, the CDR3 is TGTGCCAGCATTCTCCTTCGGGGAAGCCAAGAGACCCAGTACTTC.

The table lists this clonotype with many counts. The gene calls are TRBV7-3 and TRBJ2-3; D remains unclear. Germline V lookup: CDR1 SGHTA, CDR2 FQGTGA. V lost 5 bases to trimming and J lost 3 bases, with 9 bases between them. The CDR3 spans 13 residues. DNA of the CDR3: TGTGCCAGCAGCAGGCAGGAGACAGATACGCAGTATTTT. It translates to CASSRQETDTQYF.

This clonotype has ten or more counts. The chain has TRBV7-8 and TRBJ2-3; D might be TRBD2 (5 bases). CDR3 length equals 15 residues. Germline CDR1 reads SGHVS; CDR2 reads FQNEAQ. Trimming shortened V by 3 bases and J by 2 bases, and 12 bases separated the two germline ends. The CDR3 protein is CASSFAGGFTDTQYF. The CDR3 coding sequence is TGTGCCAGCAGCTTTGCGGGCGGCTTCACAGATACGCAGTATTTT.

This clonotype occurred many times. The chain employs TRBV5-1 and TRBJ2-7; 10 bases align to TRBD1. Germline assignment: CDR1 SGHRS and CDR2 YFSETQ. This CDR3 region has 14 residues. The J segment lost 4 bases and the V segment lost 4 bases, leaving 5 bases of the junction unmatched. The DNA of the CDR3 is TGCGCCAGCAGCCGGGACAGGGGCGTTTACGAGCAGTACTTC. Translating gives CASSRDRGVYEQYF.

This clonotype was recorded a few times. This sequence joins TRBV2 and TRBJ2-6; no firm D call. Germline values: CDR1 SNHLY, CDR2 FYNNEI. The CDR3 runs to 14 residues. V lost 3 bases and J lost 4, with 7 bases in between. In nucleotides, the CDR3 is TGTGCCAGCAGTGACCCTACGGGGGCCAACGTCCTGACTTTC. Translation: CASSDPTGANVLTF.

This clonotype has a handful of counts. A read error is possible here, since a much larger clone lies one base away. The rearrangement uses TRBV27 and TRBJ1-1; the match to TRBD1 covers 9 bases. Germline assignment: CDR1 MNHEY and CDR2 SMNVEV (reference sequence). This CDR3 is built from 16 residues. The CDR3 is CACSLLGRQGDTEAFF. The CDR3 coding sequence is TGTGCCTGCAGTTTATTAGGAAGACAGGGGGACACTGAAGCTTTCTTT.

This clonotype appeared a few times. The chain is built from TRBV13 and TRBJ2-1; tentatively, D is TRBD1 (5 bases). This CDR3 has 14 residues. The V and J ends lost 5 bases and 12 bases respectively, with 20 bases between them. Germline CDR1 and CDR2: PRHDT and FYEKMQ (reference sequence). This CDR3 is CASSLIDSFTGQFF. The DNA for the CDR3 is TGTGCCAGCAGCCTAATAGACAGTTTTACTGGGCAGTTCTTC.

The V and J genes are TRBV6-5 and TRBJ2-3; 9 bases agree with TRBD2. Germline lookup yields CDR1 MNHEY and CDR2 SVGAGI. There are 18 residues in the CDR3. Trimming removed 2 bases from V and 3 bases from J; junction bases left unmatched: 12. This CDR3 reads CASSYPGTSLKSTDTQYF. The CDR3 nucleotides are TGTGCCAGCAGTTACCCCGGGACTAGCCTCAAATCAACAGATACGCAGTATTTT.

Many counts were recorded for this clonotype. The CDR3 DNA sequence: TGTGCCAGCAGCTTTGACCTTTGGGAGGATACAGATACGCAGTATTTT. Protein product: CASSFDLWEDTDTQYF. The chain couples TRBV5-6 to TRBJ2-3, with D possibly being TRBD2 (6 bases). From germline, CDR1 is SGHDT and CDR2 YYEEEE. This CDR3 region has 16 residues. V was cut by 2 bases and J by 3 bases, with 16 bases left in between.

The chain's CDR3 is CSVGTGGTQYF. The CDR3 DNA sequence: TGCAGCGTTGGGACGGGAGGAACGCAGTATTTT. The J gene is TRBJ2-3, the V gene TRBV29-1; 7 bases agree with TRBD2. Trimming at V came to 4 bases and at J to 9 bases, leaving 4 bases not matched to a gene. The CDR3 has 11 amino acids. In germline, CDR1 is SQVTM, CDR2 ANQGSEA.

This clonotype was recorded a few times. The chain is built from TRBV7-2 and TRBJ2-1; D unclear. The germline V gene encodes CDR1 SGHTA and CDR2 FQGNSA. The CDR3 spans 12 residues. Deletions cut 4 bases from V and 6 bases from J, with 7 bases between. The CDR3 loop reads CASSWIFNEQFF. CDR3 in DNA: TGTGCCAGCAGCTGGATATTCAATGAGCAGTTCTTC.